The text below deals with one T cell receptor (beta chain). The table came from immunoSEQ multiplex PCR; TCRdb's copy has only in-frame clones and leaves some out. The sample lists about 150,000 clones; roughly nine tenths were seen once. This sample is drawn from a study of T cell responses to AZD1222 COVID-19 vaccine. Germline assignment: CDR1 MNHNS and CDR2 SASEGT. V was trimmed by 3 bases and J by 0 bases, leaving 4 bases between them. The CDR3 covers 13 residues. V and J are TRBV6-1 and TRBJ2-3; D gene unclear. The sample was peripheral blood, taken after recovery from COVID-19. The receptor was isolated from an adult who had recovered from COVID-19. The CDR3 is CASSDGSTDTQYF. CDR3 sequence (DNA): TGTGCCAGCAGTGACGGTAGCACAGATACGCAGTATTTT.